This entry describes one T cell receptor (beta chain). This CDR3 is 14 amino acids long. V was pared by 5 bases and J by 3 bases, with 14 bases between. Germline V gene lookup returns CDR1 GTSNPN and CDR2 SVGIG (reference sequence). Using immunoSEQ multiplex PCR, the repertoire was profiled, and TCRdb retains in-frame clones only, with some absent. The repertoire holds roughly 29,000 clones, with roughly 87% as singletons. The source of the sample is a study of blood T cell repertoires in COVID-19. V usage is TRBV30 and J usage is TRBJ1-5; no firm D call. The source material was peripheral blood. This clonotype originated in a human donor in a cohort sampled during active COVID-19. The DNA for the CDR3 is TGTGCCTGGTCGGACTCTCAAAACAATCAGCCCCAGCATTTT. Its translation is CAWSDSQNNQPQHF.